This T cell receptor (beta chain) is from a study of blood T cell repertoires in COVID-19. Study at large: The United States, Italy and Spain were the sources of the acute and convalescent COVID-19 samples. T cells, B-cell-depleted T cells, or PBMCs supplied cDNA or gDNA.

The authors' processing: Amplification of reference gene primers was used by the study to estimate nucleated cell counts. This table comes from immunoSEQ multiplex PCR, and its TCRdb copy is limited to in-frame clones, with some not included. V and J calls and clone size are those listed in that table; D and trimming were worked out from the DNA. This sample has 95,000 to 150,000 clones, with roughly three quarters found just once. Sequenced: peripheral blood. The sequence derives from a human donor in a cohort sampled during active COVID-19.

DNA for the CDR3: TGTGCCAGCAGCTTAGGGCAGGCAACCTACGAGCAGTACTTC. It specifies CASSLGQATYEQYF. The V and J genes are TRBV7-9 and TRBJ2-7; D not resolved. CDR3 length: 14 residues. The V gene lost 1 base and the J gene lost 2 bases, with 9 bases spanning the gap. Germline-derived CDR1 and CDR2 are SEHNR and FQNEAQ (reference sequence).